This TCR beta chain was documented in a study of identical twins (dated by TCRdb to 2016 to 2017). General notes on the study: TCR alpha and beta repertoires from monozygotic twins, unrelated adults of various ages and cord blood were deep-sequenced to test whether fetal clonotypes persist. To rule out contamination, replicate twin experiments were performed at different times with different library preparation protocols.

Including cysteine and phenylalanine, the CDR3 has 15 amino acids. Kept here is only the CDR3 DNA, which spans 45 bases and is read in frame from base 1. The junction shows trimming of 0 bases on V and 4 bases on J, and the gene matches do not reach 5 bases of it. The germline V gene gives CDR1 as SGHRS and CDR2 as YFSETQ. Library generation was performed with 5' RACE. The listed sequencing device is Illumina HiSeq 2000. A universal primer binding site was added through template switching, and the final cDNA carried a unique molecular identifier so that TCR cDNA molecules could be counted accurately. First-strand cDNA for TCR alpha and beta chains was synthesized from specific primers in the conserved constant-segment region. Each cDNA library was double barcoded, with a SMART-Mk sample barcode plus Illumina barcodes, to control for contamination. TruSeq adapter sequences and Illumina sample barcodes were added in two successive PCR steps. Sequencing of the TCR alpha and beta cDNA libraries was done on the Illumina HiSeq platform using custom primers. From the authors' description of their analysis: Raw reads were processed with MiGEC to extract unique molecular identifiers, and MiXCR was used to determine CDR3 positions. For each individual, recombination models were inferred using an EM algorithm with the repgenHMM and IGoR tools. The tcR package in R was used for shared clonotype analysis, with sharing normalized by the product of cloneset sizes. To study raw recombination free of thymic and clonal selection effects, out-of-frame nonproductive sequences were analyzed. Starting from the raw public reads, TCRdb applied fastp trimming at Q25, assembled clones with MiXCR and retained in-frame beta chains. Duplicate CDR3 protein sequences are folded into a single record with the most common DNA and genes. The V and J calls come from TCRdb's annotation, not from the publication. The table for this sample lists some 500,000 distinct CDR3 sequences; over 12% of them were counted only once. The ten largest clones represent about 0.53% of the sample.

Comment on this clonotype: The target of this receptor is not known. Base-call qualities are not available, and no considerably larger clone is one nucleotide away.

Broader findings and caveats from the paper: In beta out-of-frame sequences, excess twin sharing was weaker, because having fewer shared sequences lowered the signal-to-noise ratio. Abundant cord blood beta clonotypes had fewer insertions, young adult naive repertoires showed a similar but weaker trend, and memory repertoires showed no such trend. Conclusions relied on cross-sectional statistical analysis, since the same donors could not be followed over many years. Out-of-frame TCR alpha sequences shared between twins showed an excess of low generation-probability sequences compared with coincidental sharing between unrelated individuals. In monozygotic twins, recombination models systematically underestimated out-of-frame TCR alpha sharing, but the models matched the sharing seen between unrelated individuals. Zero-insertion analyses could be partly confounded by invariant T cells such as MAIT and iNKT, although diverse VJ usage argued against such confounding for most clonotypes.

Every donor was a healthy Caucasian. Three pairs of female monozygotic twins, all aged about 18 to 29 years, made up the twin cohort. CD4+ and CD8+ T cell populations were isolated with positive isolation kits from Invitrogen. This same sample was also taken into another study, of yellow fever vaccine responses in identical twins. As that second paper reports: The T cell response to vaccination in identical twins was reported by the authors to appear partly convergent and partly personalized. The study precisely tracked vaccine-responding T cell clones in identical twins.

Material for sequencing was CD4+ T cells sorted from blood. The source of this sequence is a young woman in good health. The V and J segments used are TRBV5-1 and TRBJ2-7, with 9 middle bases fitting TRBD1. The DNA sequence reads TGCGCCAGCAGCTTGGACGGGACAGGGTATTACGAGCAGTACTTC. Translation gives CASSLDGTGYYEQYF. Here the CDR3 is joined to the reference TRBV5-1 and TRBJ2-7 genes, and the full variable domain is: KAGVTQTPRYLIKTRGQQVTLSCSPISGHRSVSWYQQTPGQGLQFLFEYFSETQRNKGNFPGRFSGRQFSNSRSEMNVSTLELGDSALYLCASSLDGTGYYEQYFGPGTRLTVT.